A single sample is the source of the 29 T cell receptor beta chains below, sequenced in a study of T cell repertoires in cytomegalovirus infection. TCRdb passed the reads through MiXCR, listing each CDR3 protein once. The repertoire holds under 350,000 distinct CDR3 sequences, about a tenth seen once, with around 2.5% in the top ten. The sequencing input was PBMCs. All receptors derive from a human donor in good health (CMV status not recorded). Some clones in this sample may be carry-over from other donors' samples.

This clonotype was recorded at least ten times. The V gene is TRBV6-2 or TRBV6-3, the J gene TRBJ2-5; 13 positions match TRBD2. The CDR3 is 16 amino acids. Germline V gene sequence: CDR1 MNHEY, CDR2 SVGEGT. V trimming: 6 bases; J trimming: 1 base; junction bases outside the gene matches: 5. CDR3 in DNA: TGTGCCAGCAGCCATACTAGCGGGGGGGTCCAAGAGACCCAGTACTTC. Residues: CASSHTSGGVQETQYF.

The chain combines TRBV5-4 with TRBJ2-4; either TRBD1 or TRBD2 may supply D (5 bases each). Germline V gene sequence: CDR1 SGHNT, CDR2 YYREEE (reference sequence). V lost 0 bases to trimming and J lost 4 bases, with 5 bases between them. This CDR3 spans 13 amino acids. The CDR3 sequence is CASSLGGKNIQYF. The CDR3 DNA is TGTGCCAGCAGCTTGGGGGGGAAAAACATTCAGTACTTC.

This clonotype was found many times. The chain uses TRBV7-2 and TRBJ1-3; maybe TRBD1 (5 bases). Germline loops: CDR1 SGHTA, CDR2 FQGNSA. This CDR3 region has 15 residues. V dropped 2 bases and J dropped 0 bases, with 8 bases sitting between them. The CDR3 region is CASSLTGSSGNTIYF. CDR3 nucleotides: TGTGCCAGCAGCTTAACAGGAAGCTCTGGAAACACCATATATTTT. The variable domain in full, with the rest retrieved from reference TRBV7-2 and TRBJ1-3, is GAGVSQSPSNKVTEKGKDVELRCDPISGHTALYWYRQSLGQGLEFLIYFQGNSAPDKSGLPSDRFSAERTGGSVSTLTIQRTQQEDSAVYLCASSLTGSSGNTIYFGEGSWLTVV.

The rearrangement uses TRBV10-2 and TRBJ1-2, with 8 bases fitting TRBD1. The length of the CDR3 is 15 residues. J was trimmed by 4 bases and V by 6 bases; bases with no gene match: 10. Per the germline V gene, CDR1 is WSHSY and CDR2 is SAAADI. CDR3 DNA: TGCGCCAGCAGGGACGCGGGACAGGCGATCTATGGCTACACCTTC. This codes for CASRDAGQAIYGYTF.

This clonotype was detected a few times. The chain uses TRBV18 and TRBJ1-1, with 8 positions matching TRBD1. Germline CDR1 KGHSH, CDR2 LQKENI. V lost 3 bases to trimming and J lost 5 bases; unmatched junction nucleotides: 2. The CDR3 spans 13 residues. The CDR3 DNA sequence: TGTGCCAGCTCACCGACAGGGGAAACTGAAGCTTTCTTT. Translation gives CASSPTGETEAFF.

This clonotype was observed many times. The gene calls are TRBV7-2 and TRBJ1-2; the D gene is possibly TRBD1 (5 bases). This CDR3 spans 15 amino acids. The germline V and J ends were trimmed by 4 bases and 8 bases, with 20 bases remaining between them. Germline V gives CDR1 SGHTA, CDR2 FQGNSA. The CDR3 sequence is CASSSKWAGREGYTF. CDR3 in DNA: TGTGCCAGCAGCTCCAAATGGGCGGGGCGGGAAGGCTACACCTTC.

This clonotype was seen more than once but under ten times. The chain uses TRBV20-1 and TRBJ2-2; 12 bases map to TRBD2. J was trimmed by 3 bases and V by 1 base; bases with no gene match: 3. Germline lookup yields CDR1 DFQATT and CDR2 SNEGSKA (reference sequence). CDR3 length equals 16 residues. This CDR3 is CSARASGGADTGELFF. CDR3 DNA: TGCAGTGCTAGAGCTAGCGGGGGGGCCGACACCGGGGAGCTGTTTTTT.

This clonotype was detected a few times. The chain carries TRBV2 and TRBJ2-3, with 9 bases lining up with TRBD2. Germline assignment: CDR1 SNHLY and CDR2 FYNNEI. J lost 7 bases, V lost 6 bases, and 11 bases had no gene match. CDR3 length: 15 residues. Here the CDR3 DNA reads TGTGCCAGCAGGGCGGGACTAGCCCAGACATATACGCAGTATTTT. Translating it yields CASRAGLAQTYTQYF.

CDR3 amino acids: CSARAPAGGDTEAFF. CDR3 in DNA: TGCAGTGCTAGAGCTCCGGCGGGGGGGGACACTGAAGCTTTCTTT. V and J are TRBV20-1 and TRBJ1-1; TRBD1 is a possible D gene (5 bases). CDR3 length: 15 residues. Deletions cut 1 base from V and 3 bases from J, with 15 bases between. CDR1 and CDR2 from the germline V gene are DFQATT and SNEGSKA (reference sequence).

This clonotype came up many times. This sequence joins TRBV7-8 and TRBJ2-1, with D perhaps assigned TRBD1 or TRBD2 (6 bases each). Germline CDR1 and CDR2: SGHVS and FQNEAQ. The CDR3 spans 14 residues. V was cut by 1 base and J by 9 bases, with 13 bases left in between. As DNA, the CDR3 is TGTGCCAGCAGCTTAGAGGGGGGCAGCCCTGAGCAGTTCTTC. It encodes CASSLEGGSPEQFF.

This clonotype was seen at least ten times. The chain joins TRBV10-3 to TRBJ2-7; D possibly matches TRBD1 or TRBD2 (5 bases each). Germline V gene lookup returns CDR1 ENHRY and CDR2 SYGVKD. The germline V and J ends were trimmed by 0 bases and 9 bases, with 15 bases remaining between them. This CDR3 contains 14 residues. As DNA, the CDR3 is TGTGCCATCAGTGAGTCAGGGACGAATAACAGGCAGTACTTC. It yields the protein CAISESGTNNRQYF.

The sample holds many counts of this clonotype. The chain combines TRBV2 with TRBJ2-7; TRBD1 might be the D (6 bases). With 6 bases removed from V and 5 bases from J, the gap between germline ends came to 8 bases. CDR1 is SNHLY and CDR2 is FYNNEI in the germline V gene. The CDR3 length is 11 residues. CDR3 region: CASRGHHEQYV. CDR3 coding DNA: TGTGCCAGCAGGGGACACCACGAGCAGTACGTC.

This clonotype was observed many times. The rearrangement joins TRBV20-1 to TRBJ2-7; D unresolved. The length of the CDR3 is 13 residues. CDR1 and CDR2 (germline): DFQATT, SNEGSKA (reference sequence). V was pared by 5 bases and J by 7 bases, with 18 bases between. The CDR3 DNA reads TGCAGTGCTGGTGGGCCCCCCATCTGGGAGCAGTACTTC. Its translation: CSAGGPPIWEQYF.

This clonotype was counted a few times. CDR3 residues: CASSYVGTSGGRFFTQYF. Here the CDR3 DNA reads TGTGCCAGCAGTTACGTCGGGACTAGCGGGGGGAGATTTTTTACGCAGTATTTT. The chain employs TRBV6-6 and TRBJ2-3; 15 bases agree with TRBD2. Germline CDR1 and CDR2: MNHNY and SVGAGI (reference sequence). The CDR3 sequence is 18 residues long. V lost 2 bases and J lost 8; bases outside the gene matches: 11.

The CDR3 DNA is TGTGCCAGCAGCCAGCGGGGGGGCCTTTTCCGGGAGCTGTTTTTT. It specifies CASSQRGGLFRELFF. The chain couples TRBV14 to TRBJ2-2; the match to TRBD2 covers 9 bases. CDR3 length equals 15 residues. V was pared by 3 bases and J by 9 bases, with 8 bases of the junction left unmatched. Germline CDR1 SGHDN, CDR2 FVKESK.

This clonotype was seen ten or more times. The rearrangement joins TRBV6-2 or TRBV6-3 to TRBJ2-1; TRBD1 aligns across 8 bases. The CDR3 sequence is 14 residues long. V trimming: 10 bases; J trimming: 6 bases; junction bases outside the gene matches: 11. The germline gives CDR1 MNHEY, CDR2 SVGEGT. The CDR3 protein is CATQGAGGSNEQFF. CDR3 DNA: TGTGCCACTCAGGGGGCTGGGGGCTCCAATGAGCAGTTCTTC.

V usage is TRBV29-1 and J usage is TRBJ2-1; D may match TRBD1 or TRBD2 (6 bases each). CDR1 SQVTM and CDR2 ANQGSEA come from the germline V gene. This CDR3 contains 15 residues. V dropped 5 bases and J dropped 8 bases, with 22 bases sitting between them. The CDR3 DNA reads TGCAGCGTTTCCCCCCGGGCCCCGAGGGGGGATGAGCAGTTCTTC. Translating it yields CSVSPRAPRGDEQFF.

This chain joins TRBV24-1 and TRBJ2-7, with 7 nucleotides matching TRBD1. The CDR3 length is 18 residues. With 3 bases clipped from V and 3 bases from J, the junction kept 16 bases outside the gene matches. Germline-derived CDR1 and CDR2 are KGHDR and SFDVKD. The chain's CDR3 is CATSDPADGSDRDYEQYV. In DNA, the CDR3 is TGTGCCACCAGTGATCCTGCAGATGGGAGCGACAGGGACTACGAGCAGTACGTC.

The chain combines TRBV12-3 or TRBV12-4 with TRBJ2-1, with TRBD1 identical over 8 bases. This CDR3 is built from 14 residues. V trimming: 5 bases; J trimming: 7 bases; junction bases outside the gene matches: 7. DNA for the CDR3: TGTGCCAGCAGTACGACAGGGGAGTATAATGAGCAGTTCTTC. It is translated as CASSTTGEYNEQFF.

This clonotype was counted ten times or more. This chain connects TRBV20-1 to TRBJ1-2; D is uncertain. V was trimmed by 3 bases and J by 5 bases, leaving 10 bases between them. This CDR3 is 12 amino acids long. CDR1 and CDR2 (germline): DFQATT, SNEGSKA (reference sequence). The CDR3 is CSASEQSYGYTF. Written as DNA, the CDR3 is TGCAGTGCTAGTGAACAGTCATATGGCTACACCTTC.

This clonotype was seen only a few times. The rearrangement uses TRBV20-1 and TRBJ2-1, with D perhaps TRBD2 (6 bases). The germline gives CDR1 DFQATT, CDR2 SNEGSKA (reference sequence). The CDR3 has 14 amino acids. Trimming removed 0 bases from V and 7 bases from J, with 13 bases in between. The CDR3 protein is CSARDPGERNEQFF. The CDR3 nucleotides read TGCAGTGCTAGAGATCCGGGGGAGAGGAATGAGCAGTTCTTC.

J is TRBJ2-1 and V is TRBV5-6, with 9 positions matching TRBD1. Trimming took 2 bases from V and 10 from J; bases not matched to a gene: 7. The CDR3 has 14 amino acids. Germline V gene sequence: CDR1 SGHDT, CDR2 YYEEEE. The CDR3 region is CASSFGTGRSEQFF. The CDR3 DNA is TGTGCCAGCAGCTTTGGGACAGGGAGGAGCGAGCAGTTCTTC.

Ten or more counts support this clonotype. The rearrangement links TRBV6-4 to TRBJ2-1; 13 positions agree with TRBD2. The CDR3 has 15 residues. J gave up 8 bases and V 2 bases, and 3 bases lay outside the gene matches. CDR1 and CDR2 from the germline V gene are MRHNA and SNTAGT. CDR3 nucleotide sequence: TGTGCCAGCAGTGACGGGACTAGCGGGGTAGATGAGCAGTTCTTC. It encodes CASSDGTSGVDEQFF.

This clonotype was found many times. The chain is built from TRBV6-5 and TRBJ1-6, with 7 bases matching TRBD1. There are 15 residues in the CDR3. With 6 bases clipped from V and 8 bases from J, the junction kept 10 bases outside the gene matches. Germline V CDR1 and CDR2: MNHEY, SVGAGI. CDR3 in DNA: TGTGCCAGCAGGCGACGACAGGGATCGGATTCACCCCTCCACTTT. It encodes CASRRRQGSDSPLHF.

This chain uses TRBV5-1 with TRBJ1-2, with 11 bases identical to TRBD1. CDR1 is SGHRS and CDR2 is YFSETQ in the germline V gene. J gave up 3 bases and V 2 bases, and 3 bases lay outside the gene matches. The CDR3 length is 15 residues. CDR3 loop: CASSFGQGAHYGYTF. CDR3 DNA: TGCGCCAGCAGCTTTGGACAGGGGGCACACTATGGCTACACCTTC.

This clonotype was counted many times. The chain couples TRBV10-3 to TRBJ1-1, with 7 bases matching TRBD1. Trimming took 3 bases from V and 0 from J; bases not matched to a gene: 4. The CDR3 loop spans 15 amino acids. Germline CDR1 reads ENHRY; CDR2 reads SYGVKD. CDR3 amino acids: CAISDQGGLNTEAFF. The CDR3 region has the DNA TGTGCCATCAGTGATCAGGGGGGGCTGAACACTGAAGCTTTCTTT.

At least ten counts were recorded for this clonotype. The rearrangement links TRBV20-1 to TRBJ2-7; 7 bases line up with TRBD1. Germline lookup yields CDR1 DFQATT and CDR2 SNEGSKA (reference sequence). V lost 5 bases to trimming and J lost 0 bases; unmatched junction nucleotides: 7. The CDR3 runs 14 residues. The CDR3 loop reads CSAEGAYPSYEQYF. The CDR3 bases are TGCAGTGCTGAGGGGGCTTACCCCTCCTACGAGCAGTACTTC.

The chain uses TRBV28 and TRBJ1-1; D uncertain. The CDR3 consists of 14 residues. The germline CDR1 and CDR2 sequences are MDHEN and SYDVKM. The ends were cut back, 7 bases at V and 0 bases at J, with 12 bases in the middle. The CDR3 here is CASNLPILNTEAFF. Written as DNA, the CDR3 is TGTGCCAGCAACCTACCAATATTGAACACTGAAGCTTTCTTT.

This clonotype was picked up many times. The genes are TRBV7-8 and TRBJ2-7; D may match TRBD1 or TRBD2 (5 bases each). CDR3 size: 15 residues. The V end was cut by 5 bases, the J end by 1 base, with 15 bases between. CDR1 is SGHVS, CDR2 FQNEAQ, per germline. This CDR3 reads CASSPGSWESYEQYV. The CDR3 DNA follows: TGTGCCAGCAGCCCAGGGAGTTGGGAATCCTACGAGCAGTACGTC.